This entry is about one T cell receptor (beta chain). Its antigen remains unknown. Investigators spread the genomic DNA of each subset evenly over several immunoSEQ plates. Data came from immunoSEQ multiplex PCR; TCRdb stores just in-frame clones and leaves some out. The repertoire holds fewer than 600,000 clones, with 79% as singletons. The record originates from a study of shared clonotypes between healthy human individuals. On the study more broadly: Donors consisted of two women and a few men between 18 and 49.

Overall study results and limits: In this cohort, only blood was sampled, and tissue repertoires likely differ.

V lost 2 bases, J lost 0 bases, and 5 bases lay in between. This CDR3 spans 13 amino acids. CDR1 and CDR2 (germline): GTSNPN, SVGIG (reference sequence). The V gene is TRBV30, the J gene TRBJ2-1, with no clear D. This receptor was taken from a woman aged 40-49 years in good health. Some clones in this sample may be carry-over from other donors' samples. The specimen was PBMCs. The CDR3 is CAWSYSSYNEQFF. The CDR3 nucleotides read TGTGCCTGGAGTTACAGCTCCTACAATGAGCAGTTCTTC.